Listed below are T cell receptor beta chains from one sample, sequenced in a study of Graves' ophthalmopathy and Graves' hyperthyroidism. TCRdb redid the calling of the multiplex PCR reads with MiXCR, one entry per CDR3 protein. The data show more than 300,000 distinct CDR3 sequences, roughly 15% seen once. Sample: peripheral blood. These receptors were obtained from an adult woman with stable Graves' hyperthyroidism. The CDR3 runs from the conserved cysteine through the conserved F or W. A D gene is named only where the DNA matches it firmly. A clone size is listed for some rows: how often the clone was seen (once, few, many), or a class if it is expanded.

many	TRBD1	TRBV15	TRBJ2-7	TGTGCCACCAGCAGAGAAACAGGGGCTTACGAGCAGTACTTC	CATSRETGAYEQYF
many	.	TRBV12-3/TRBV12-4	TRBJ2-4	TGTGCCAGCAGTAAGAGACATTGGGGAAACATTCAGTACTTC	CASSKRHWGNIQYF
many	.	TRBV28	TRBJ2-5	TGTGCCAGCGGCACCATACAGGGTTTACGGGGAGAGACCCAGTACTTC	CASGTIQGLRGETQYF
many	.	TRBV2	TRBJ2-7	TGTGCCAGCACTAGGGCATACGACTACGAGCAGTACTTC	CASTRAYDYEQYF
few	.	TRBV24-1	TRBJ2-4	TGTGCCACCAGTGATCGGCAGGAAAAAAACATTCAGTACTTC	CATSDRQEKNIQYF
many	TRBD1	TRBV19	TRBJ2-7	TGTGCCAGTAGCAGACAGGGGGCGGGGGAGCAGTACTTC	CASSRQGAGEQYF
many	.	TRBV7-2	TRBJ2-5	TGTGCCAGCAGCTTAGGAAACCAGGCGGAACGTGGGGAGACCCAGTACTTC	CASSLGNQAERGETQYF
.	TRBD1	TRBV18	TRBJ1-6	TGTGCCAGCTCACCGCGTCCCGGGACAGGGTTGGGTTCACCCCTCCACTTT	CASSPRPGTGLGSPLHF
many	TRBD2	TRBV28	TRBJ2-7	TGTGCCAGCAGTTTTGTAGCGGGAGTTGGTGAGCAGTACTTC	CASSFVAGVGEQYF
.	.	TRBV28	TRBJ1-1	TGTGCCAGCAGTTTCGAGGCGGGAGAAGCTTTCTTT	CASSFEAGEAFF
many	.	TRBV5-1	TRBJ1-1	TGCGCCAGCAGCTTATTTCTGGGGATGGAAGCTTTCTTT	CASSLFLGMEAFF
many	TRBD2	TRBV28	TRBJ2-7	TGTGCCAGCAGCCAAGGCGGGGGGGTAGTGTACGAGCAGTACTTC	CASSQGGGVVYEQYF
many	TRBD1	TRBV2	TRBJ2-5	TGTGCCAGCAGTGACGACAGGGGGGGCGAGACCCAGTACTTC	CASSDDRGGETQYF
many	TRBD2	TRBV20-1	TRBJ2-7	TGCAGTGCTAGCGGGAGGGCCTACGAGCAGTACTTC	CSASGRAYEQYF
many	.	TRBV2	TRBJ2-2	TGTGCCAGCAGTGGAAACCGGGACTGGACGAACACCGGGGAGCTGTTTTTT	CASSGNRDWTNTGELFF
many	.	TRBV15	TRBJ1-1	TGTGCCACCAGCAGAGGAGGGGATGGGGGGAACACTGAAGCTTTCTTT	CATSRGGDGGNTEAFF
many	.	TRBV28	TRBJ2-4	TGTGCCAGCAGTTTTGGAGGGACCCAAAATATTCAGTACTTC	CASSFGGTQNIQYF
many	.	TRBV28	TRBJ1-2	TGTGCCAGCAGTTTAACAGGGTATTTAGTTGGCTACACCTTC	CASSLTGYLVGYTF
many	.	TRBV28	TRBJ2-2	TGTGCCAGCAGAAAGTCCGCCGGGGAGCTGTTTTTT	CASRKSAGELFF
many	.	TRBV6-5	TRBJ2-7	TGTGCCAGCAGTTACTATGGGACACACAACTACGAGCAGTACTTC	CASSYYGTHNYEQYF
many	.	TRBV6-1	TRBJ1-2	TGTGCCAGCAGTGATATCGGCAGGTCCCTGCATGGCTACACCTTC	CASSDIGRSLHGYTF
many	.	TRBV29-1	TRBJ2-5	TGCAGCGCTCGGCCAGGGGGATCTAGCGGCAGGTGGACCCAGTACTTC	CSARPGGSSGRWTQYF
.	TRBD2	TRBV7-2	TRBJ2-7	TGTGCCAGCAGCTTAGCGCCGGGACTAGCGGGATCCTACGAGCAGTACTTC	CASSLAPGLAGSYEQYF
few	TRBD1	TRBV5-1	TRBJ2-7	TGCGCCAGCAGGGACCAGGGGGCTCGGGAGCAGTACTTC	CASRDQGAREQYF
many	.	TRBV24-1	TRBJ2-7	TGTGCCACCAGTGCTCACGGCTACGAGCAGTACTTC	CATSAHGYEQYF
many	TRBD2	TRBV15	TRBJ2-2	TGTGCCACCAGCAGTATAGCGGGAGGAGGATGGGGGGAGCTGTTTTTT	CATSSIAGGGWGELFF
many	.	TRBV6-1	TRBJ2-7	TGTGCCAGCAGAGGAATCGGGGTCTACGAGCAGTACTTC	CASRGIGVYEQYF
few	TRBD1	TRBV11-2	TRBJ2-1	TGCGCCAGCAGCGAGGGGACAGGGACAAATGAGCAGTTCTTC	CASSEGTGTNEQFF
.	.	TRBV6-1	TRBJ1-6	TGTGCCAGCAGTACCAGCGGACGGACTAATTCACCCCTCCACTTT	CASSTSGRTNSPLHF
many	.	TRBV2	TRBJ2-7	TGTGCCAGCAGCACTTCAAGCTACGAGCAGTACTTC	CASSTSSYEQYF
.	.	TRBV5-5	TRBJ2-7	TGTGCCAGCAGCTTGGTGGGGGGGGCCTCCTACGAGCAGTACTTC	CASSLVGGASYEQYF
.	.	TRBV28	TRBJ2-3	TGTGCCAGCAGCTTCGGACCTACAGATACGCAGTATTTT	CASSFGPTDTQYF
many	TRBD2	TRBV14	TRBJ2-2	TGTGCCAGTGGGGCAGCGGGACCTCGGCTGTTTTTT	CASGAAGPRLFF
.	TRBD1	TRBV6-1	TRBJ1-5	TGTGCCAGCAGCGCAACTACAGGGGGAGGTCAGCCCCAGCATTTT	CASSATTGGGQPQHF
.	TRBD2	TRBV6-5	TRBJ2-5	TGTGCCAGCAGTTACTCGTTACAGCGGGAGGAACAAGAGAGGGCCTTC	CASSYSLQREEQERAF
many	TRBD1	TRBV30	TRBJ1-5	TGTGCCTGGAGTGTGGGGGACAGGAATCAGCCCCAGCATTTT	CAWSVGDRNQPQHF
few	.	TRBV6-2/TRBV6-3	TRBJ2-4	TGTGCCAGCAGTTACGTACAGGGAACCAAAAACATTAAGTACTTC	CASSYVQGTKNIKYF
.	.	TRBV6-2/TRBV6-3	TRBJ2-7	TGTGCCAGCAGTTACGCCCCGGTAGGGGAGCAGTACTTC	CASSYAPVGEQYF
many	.	TRBV6-1	TRBJ1-5	TGTGCCAGCAGTGAAGCAGGGCGCAATCAGCCCCAGCATTTT	CASSEAGRNQPQHF
many	.	TRBV27	TRBJ2-2	TGTGCCAGCGGACTAACAGGGATCCCCGCCGGGGAGCTGTTTTTT	CASGLTGIPAGELFF
.	TRBD1	TRBV11-2	TRBJ1-2	TGTGCCAGCAGTCTGACAGGGGTGCATGGCTACACCTTC	CASSLTGVHGYTF
many	TRBD1	TRBV12-3/TRBV12-4	TRBJ1-1	TGTGCCAGCATTAAATACAGGGGGCTGAGGACTGAAGCTTTCTTT	CASIKYRGLRTEAFF
once	.	TRBV9	TRBJ2-7	TGTGCCAGCAGCGTAATCCCCGAGCAGTACTTC	CASSVIPEQYF
many	TRBD1	TRBV27	TRBJ1-2	TGTGCCAGCAGTCAGACAGGGAACTATGGCTACACCTTC	CASSQTGNYGYTF
many	.	TRBV12-3/TRBV12-4	TRBJ2-2	TGTGCCAGCAGTTTAATTCGGGAGTCGGGCGGGGAGCTGTTTTTT	CASSLIRESGGELFF
many	.	TRBV20-1	TRBJ2-7	TGCAGTGCTAGTTTTGGGGGACTGGACTACGAGCAGTACTTC	CSASFGGLDYEQYF
.	TRBD1	TRBV10-3	TRBJ2-7	TGTGCCACCACTGCGGGACAGGGGGCCGACGAGCAGTACTTC	CATTAGQGADEQYF
once	TRBD2	TRBV24-1	TRBJ2-7	TGTGCCACCAGTGCCTTTGGGACTAGCGGGGTTTACGAGCAGTACTTC	CATSAFGTSGVYEQYF
many	TRBD1	TRBV5-1	TRBJ2-5	TGCGCCAGCAGCTTGGACGGGACAGCACAAGAGACCCAGTACTTC	CASSLDGTAQETQYF
few	.	TRBV30	TRBJ2-7	TGTGCCTGGACCGTCCGGGACTGGAGCTACGAGCAGTACTTC	CAWTVRDWSYEQYF